These T cell receptor beta chains were read from a single sample in a study of Graves' ophthalmopathy and Graves' hyperthyroidism. TCRdb re-analysed the multiplex PCR reads in MiXCR, keeping a single row per CDR3 protein. The sample yields almost 750,000 distinct CDR3 sequences, approximately 40% seen once. Sequenced: peripheral blood. The receptors were sampled from an adult man with Graves' ophthalmopathy. The CDR3 runs from the conserved cysteine through the conserved F or W. The order of the fields is CDR3 DNA, CDR3 protein, D gene, clone size, J gene, V gene. D genes are given only for firm matches. The size field is filled for only some rows; it gives once, few, many or a size class.

CDR3 DNA: TGTGCCAGCAGCTTGGCCGGCGGGAGCCAGACCCAGTACTTC; CDR3 protein: CASSLAGGSQTQYF; D gene: TRBD2; clone size: -; J gene: TRBJ2-5; V gene: TRBV7-2
CDR3 DNA: TGTGCCAGCAGCTTGATAGACAGGGTCCACGAGCAGTACTTC; CDR3 protein: CASSLIDRVHEQYF; D gene: TRBD1; clone size: -; J gene: TRBJ2-7; V gene: TRBV5-6
CDR3 DNA: TGCAGTGCTAGGCGGGATCTCTATGGCTACACCTTC; CDR3 protein: CSARRDLYGYTF; D gene: -; clone size: many; J gene: TRBJ1-2; V gene: TRBV20-1
CDR3 DNA: TGCAGTGCTAGAGAACTAGCGGGAGGGGGCTACGAGCAGTACTTC; CDR3 protein: CSARELAGGGYEQYF; D gene: TRBD2; clone size: few; J gene: TRBJ2-7; V gene: TRBV20-1
CDR3 DNA: TGCAGCGTTGCTGACGGGGGAAGAACCTACGAGCAGTACTTC; CDR3 protein: CSVADGGRTYEQYF; D gene: -; clone size: -; J gene: TRBJ2-7; V gene: TRBV29-1
CDR3 DNA: TGTGCCAGCAGTCACCTGAGTCCAGCGACGACCCAGTACTTC; CDR3 protein: CASSHLSPATTQYF; D gene: -; clone size: -; J gene: TRBJ2-5; V gene: TRBV2
CDR3 DNA: TGTGCCAGCAGCTTAGAGGAGAGGAAGCCGCCGTACTTC; CDR3 protein: CASSLEERKPPYF; D gene: -; clone size: many; J gene: TRBJ2-7; V gene: TRBV7-9
CDR3 DNA: TGTGCCATCATCTTCAGTGACAGGCAGCTCACCTTC; CDR3 protein: CAIIFSDRQLTF; D gene: -; clone size: -; J gene: TRBJ1-2; V gene: TRBV10-3
CDR3 DNA: TGCGCCAGCAGCCGAATACAGACGAACTATGGCTACACCTTC; CDR3 protein: CASSRIQTNYGYTF; D gene: -; clone size: few; J gene: TRBJ1-2; V gene: TRBV4-3
CDR3 DNA: TGTGCCAGCAGACGGAACTCTGAAGCTTTCTTT; CDR3 protein: CASRRNSEAFF; D gene: -; clone size: many; J gene: TRBJ1-1; V gene: TRBV7-2
CDR3 DNA: TGTGCCAGCAGCCGCGGACAGGGGGCGGGTCCTTCTTTCTTT; CDR3 protein: CASSRGQGAGPSFF; D gene: TRBD1; clone size: -; J gene: TRBJ1-1; V gene: TRBV3-1
CDR3 DNA: TGTGCCAGCAGTTTCTTTGACAGGGTCCCCTACGAGCAGTACTTC; CDR3 protein: CASSFFDRVPYEQYF; D gene: TRBD1; clone size: -; J gene: TRBJ2-7; V gene: TRBV12-3/TRBV12-4
CDR3 DNA: TGTGCCAGCAGTTACCCGACCGGGTTGAACACCGGGGAGCTGTTTTTT; CDR3 protein: CASSYPTGLNTGELFF; D gene: -; clone size: -; J gene: TRBJ2-2; V gene: TRBV25-1
CDR3 DNA: TGTGCCAGCAGCGAGGCCTTTGACCCTCGGGCCAACGTCCTGACTTTC; CDR3 protein: CASSEAFDPRANVLTF; D gene: -; clone size: -; J gene: TRBJ2-6; V gene: TRBV9
CDR3 DNA: TGTGCCAGCAGGTATCAGGGGGAATCCACTGAAGCTTTCTTT; CDR3 protein: CASRYQGESTEAFF; D gene: TRBD1; clone size: many; J gene: TRBJ1-1; V gene: TRBV2
CDR3 DNA: TGTGCCAGCAGCCAAGAGCCCTCCCGGGACAGGGGACGGGACAATCAGCCCCAGCATTTT; CDR3 protein: CASSQEPSRDRGRDNQPQHF; D gene: TRBD1; clone size: once; J gene: TRBJ1-5; V gene: TRBV25-1
CDR3 DNA: TGTGCCAGCAGCTTAGTTGGGTCACCGACACTCACCGGGGAGCTGTTTTTT; CDR3 protein: CASSLVGSPTLTGELFF; D gene: -; clone size: -; J gene: TRBJ2-2; V gene: TRBV7-7
CDR3 DNA: TGTGCCAGCAGGGCCGGGACATCTGGGGCCAACGTCCTGACTTTC; CDR3 protein: CASRAGTSGANVLTF; D gene: -; clone size: -; J gene: TRBJ2-6; V gene: TRBV7-9
CDR3 DNA: TGTGCCACCATGCGGCCGACAGGGAACTACGAGCAGTACTTC; CDR3 protein: CATMRPTGNYEQYF; D gene: TRBD1; clone size: -; J gene: TRBJ2-7; V gene: TRBV2
CDR3 DNA: TGTGCCAGCAACAGAGATAATAGCAATCAGCCCCAGCATTTT; CDR3 protein: CASNRDNSNQPQHF; D gene: -; clone size: -; J gene: TRBJ1-5; V gene: TRBV2
CDR3 DNA: TGTGCCAGCAGCCTAACCGTGACAGGGTCCTTCGCTGAAGCTTTCTTT; CDR3 protein: CASSLTVTGSFAEAFF; D gene: TRBD1; clone size: -; J gene: TRBJ1-1; V gene: TRBV7-3
CDR3 DNA: TGTGCCAGCAGTGGGGTCGGTCAGGGAAAGACCCAGTACTTC; CDR3 protein: CASSGVGQGKTQYF; D gene: -; clone size: -; J gene: TRBJ2-5; V gene: TRBV7-3
CDR3 DNA: TGCAGCGTTGAAGGCAGGGAGTACGAGCAGTACTTC; CDR3 protein: CSVEGREYEQYF; D gene: -; clone size: many; J gene: TRBJ2-7; V gene: TRBV29-1
CDR3 DNA: TGTGCCAGCAGCCCCAGCCGTATTGGGGGACAGGGGGCGGACGAGCAGTACTTC; CDR3 protein: CASSPSRIGGQGADEQYF; D gene: TRBD1; clone size: few; J gene: TRBJ2-7; V gene: TRBV7-2
CDR3 DNA: TGTGCCAGCAGCTTAGAGGCAGTGGGGAAGTGGACCCAGCATTTT; CDR3 protein: CASSLEAVGKWTQHF; D gene: -; clone size: -; J gene: TRBJ1-5; V gene: TRBV11-2
CDR3 DNA: TGTGCCAGCAGTCCCTTGAGACCCACGAACACTGAAGCTTTCTTT; CDR3 protein: CASSPLRPTNTEAFF; D gene: -; clone size: few; J gene: TRBJ1-1; V gene: TRBV25-1
CDR3 DNA: TGCGCCAGTTCACAGCGGGGGCAGGGTGGCTACACCTTC; CDR3 protein: CASSQRGQGGYTF; D gene: -; clone size: many; J gene: TRBJ1-2; V gene: TRBV10-1
CDR3 DNA: TGTGCCATCAGTCGACAGGGTGAGGATGGCTACACCTTC; CDR3 protein: CAISRQGEDGYTF; D gene: TRBD1; clone size: -; J gene: TRBJ1-2; V gene: TRBV10-3
CDR3 DNA: TGCAGCGTTGAAATCTTCAACGGGGGGTTCCCTTCCTACGAGCAGTACTTC; CDR3 protein: CSVEIFNGGFPSYEQYF; D gene: TRBD2; clone size: -; J gene: TRBJ2-7; V gene: TRBV29-1
CDR3 DNA: TGCGCCAGCAGCTTGGGACAGAGCTCTGGGGCCAACGTCCTGACTTTC; CDR3 protein: CASSLGQSSGANVLTF; D gene: -; clone size: few; J gene: TRBJ2-6; V gene: TRBV5-1
CDR3 DNA: TGTGCCAGTAGTCCGGGACCGTTAGCTAACTATGGCTACACCTTC; CDR3 protein: CASSPGPLANYGYTF; D gene: -; clone size: many; J gene: TRBJ1-2; V gene: TRBV19
CDR3 DNA: TGTGCCAGCAGCTTAGCCTCTGGGTCTTATGAAAAACTGTTTTTT; CDR3 protein: CASSLASGSYEKLFF; D gene: -; clone size: few; J gene: TRBJ1-4; V gene: TRBV7-9
CDR3 DNA: TGCAGCGTTGTATTCGGGGCATACGAGCAGTACTTC; CDR3 protein: CSVVFGAYEQYF; D gene: -; clone size: -; J gene: TRBJ2-7; V gene: TRBV29-1
CDR3 DNA: TGTGCCAGCAGCCCAGGTCTCGAGGGCGGACAGCCCCAGCATTTT; CDR3 protein: CASSPGLEGGQPQHF; D gene: -; clone size: -; J gene: TRBJ1-5; V gene: TRBV5-5
CDR3 DNA: TGCAGTGCTACACGACTAGCGTCTGGCCAAGAGACCCAGTACTTC; CDR3 protein: CSATRLASGQETQYF; D gene: TRBD2; clone size: many; J gene: TRBJ2-5; V gene: TRBV20-1
CDR3 DNA: TGTGCCAGCAGCACCTCTGGACAGCTTACTTTCTTT; CDR3 protein: CASSTSGQLTFF; D gene: -; clone size: few; J gene: TRBJ1-1; V gene: TRBV6-1
CDR3 DNA: TGCAGTGCCAGCAGCCAAGAGGGCCACTACGAGCAGTACTTC; CDR3 protein: CSASSQEGHYEQYF; D gene: -; clone size: -; J gene: TRBJ2-7; V gene: TRBV20-1
CDR3 DNA: TGTGCCAGCAGTACCGATACCTCTGGAAACACCATATATTTT; CDR3 protein: CASSTDTSGNTIYF; D gene: -; clone size: -; J gene: TRBJ1-3; V gene: TRBV2
CDR3 DNA: TGTGCCAGCAGTTACGGCGGAGGGAGTCCCTACGAGCAGTACTTC; CDR3 protein: CASSYGGGSPYEQYF; D gene: -; clone size: -; J gene: TRBJ2-7; V gene: TRBV2
CDR3 DNA: TGTGCCAGCAGCTTGGGACGGGGGCCTTACCAAGAGACCCAGTACTTC; CDR3 protein: CASSLGRGPYQETQYF; D gene: -; clone size: -; J gene: TRBJ2-5; V gene: TRBV11-2
CDR3 DNA: TGCGCCAGCAGCCAACCAGGGTCCCAAGAGACCCAGTACTTC; CDR3 protein: CASSQPGSQETQYF; D gene: -; clone size: -; J gene: TRBJ2-5; V gene: TRBV4-1
CDR3 DNA: TGTGCCAGCAGTGCCAGCTCACCTGACAGGGGAATGGAGGCCCAGTACTTC; CDR3 protein: CASSASSPDRGMEAQYF; D gene: TRBD1; clone size: -; J gene: TRBJ2-5; V gene: TRBV11-1
CDR3 DNA: TGCGCCAGCAGCCAGGGGAAGATCGAGCAGTACTTC; CDR3 protein: CASSQGKIEQYF; D gene: -; clone size: many; J gene: TRBJ2-7; V gene: TRBV10-2
CDR3 DNA: TGCAGCCCAGAACGGGGACCGGATGGCTACACCTTC; CDR3 protein: CSPERGPDGYTF; D gene: -; clone size: -; J gene: TRBJ1-2; V gene: TRBV29-1
CDR3 DNA: TGTGCCAGCAGCCTAGGCGGAAAAACAGGGGATGGCTACACCTTC; CDR3 protein: CASSLGGKTGDGYTF; D gene: TRBD1; clone size: -; J gene: TRBJ1-2; V gene: TRBV6-1
CDR3 DNA: TGTGCCTGGAGTGTATTAGACCAAGAGACCCAGTACTTC; CDR3 protein: CAWSVLDQETQYF; D gene: -; clone size: -; J gene: TRBJ2-5; V gene: TRBV19
CDR3 DNA: TGTGCCAGCAGTGAAGGGGGGAATTCACCCCTCCACTTT; CDR3 protein: CASSEGGNSPLHF; D gene: -; clone size: many; J gene: TRBJ1-6; V gene: TRBV2
CDR3 DNA: TGTGCCAGCAGCTCCCTTTTGCCAACTAGCGGGGGGGCCCTTCACTACGAGCAGTACTTC; CDR3 protein: CASSSLLPTSGGALHYEQYF; D gene: TRBD2; clone size: -; J gene: TRBJ2-7; V gene: TRBV7-1
CDR3 DNA: TGTGCCACCACCGCAGCGGGGGAATCCTATGGCTACACCTTC; CDR3 protein: CATTAAGESYGYTF; D gene: -; clone size: -; J gene: TRBJ1-2; V gene: TRBV15
CDR3 DNA: TGTGCCAGCAGCGGTATGCCGGGACAGGCCTTATATGATAGCGGGGAGCTGTTTTTT; CDR3 protein: CASSGMPGQALYDSGELFF; D gene: TRBD1; clone size: -; J gene: TRBJ2-2; V gene: TRBV25-1